This TCR beta chain was sequenced in a study of blood T cell repertoires in COVID-19. Trimming left V 4 bases short and J 3 bases short, with 12 bases between. Per germline, CDR1 SNHLY and CDR2 FYNNEI. This CDR3 region has 14 residues. Using immunoSEQ multiplex PCR, the repertoire was profiled, and TCRdb retains in-frame clones only, with some absent. The profile shows 150,000 to 200,000 clones, 84% of them singletons. Recovered status applied to Cohort 3 donors who had two consecutive negative PCRs. It also applied to those with clearance or with symptom resolution. This chain connects TRBV2 to TRBJ1-1; no firm D call. The source material was PBMCs or T cells enriched from blood (not recorded which). This TCR derives from a man aged 50 to 60 who had recovered from COVID-19. CDR3 DNA: TGTGCCAGCAGTGGGCGGGTGGCCGACACTGAAGCTTTCTTT. Its protein is CASSGRVADTEAFF.